The 26 T cell receptor beta chains below were found in one sample sequenced in a study of blood T cell repertoires in COVID-19. Assay: immunoSEQ multiplex PCR; the TCRdb copy retains only in-frame clones and omits some. The repertoire consists of approximately 460,000 clones, with roughly nine tenths occurring once and the leading ten covering roughly 0.92%. The specimen was peripheral blood. The receptors stem from a man younger than 30 with COVID-19, enrolled during active disease.

The V gene is TRBV2, the J gene TRBJ2-3, with 11 bases matching TRBD2. Germline V gives CDR1 SNHLY, CDR2 FYNNEI. Losses at the gene ends were 1 base for V and 7 bases for J; bases not matched to a gene: 10. The CDR3 totals 17 residues. The CDR3 sequence: CASSEEVSGGAGYTQYF. CDR3 nucleotide sequence: TGTGCCAGCAGTGAAGAGGTTAGCGGGGGGGCCGGGTATACGCAGTATTTT.

The J gene is TRBJ2-7, the V gene TRBV3-1 (or the pseudogene TRBV3-2); D uncertain. The germline V and J ends were trimmed by 4 bases and 4 bases, with 11 bases remaining between them. This CDR3 is 13 amino acids long. Per germline, CDR1 LGHDT and CDR2 YNNKEL (reference sequence). DNA of the CDR3: TGTGCCAGCAGCCCGAGTCTTCCTTACGAGCAGTACTTC. This gives the protein CASSPSLPYEQYF.

This sequence joins TRBV11-3 and TRBJ1-1, with D possibly matching TRBD1 (6 bases). CDR3 length: 13 amino acids. The germline V and J ends were trimmed by 5 bases and 4 bases, with 11 bases remaining between them. The germline V gene encodes CDR1 SGHNT and CDR2 YENEEA. The CDR3 loop is CASSRGGGTEAFF. The CDR3 coding sequence is TGTGCCAGCAGCCGGGGAGGGGGCACTGAAGCTTTCTTT.

This chain joins TRBV7-2 and TRBJ1-4, with no clear D. The germline V gene has CDR1 SGHTA and CDR2 FQGNSA. The CDR3 runs 14 residues. The V gene lost 8 bases and the J gene lost 8 bases, with 18 bases spanning the gap. For the CDR3, the DNA is TGTGCCAGCGGCGTGGGAGGAATGGAGGAAAAACTGTTTTTT. Its translation: CASGVGGMEEKLFF.

The chain couples TRBV6-2 or TRBV6-3 to TRBJ1-5, with D perhaps TRBD1 (5 bases). The ends were cut back, 5 bases at V and 6 bases at J, with 11 bases in the middle. Germline V gene sequence: CDR1 MNHEY, CDR2 SVGEGT. CDR3 length: 13 amino acids. The CDR3 DNA reads as TGTGCCAGCAGTATCGGGGGGGGTCAGCCCCAGCATTTT. It specifies CASSIGGGQPQHF.

The chain couples TRBV29-1 to TRBJ2-3; 10 nucleotides line up with TRBD2. The CDR3 is made up of 14 amino acids. The J segment lost 5 bases and the V segment lost 2 bases, leaving 4 bases of the junction unmatched. Germline CDR1 is SQVTM and CDR2 is ANQGSEA. The CDR3 sequence is CSVELAGDIDTQYF. The CDR3 DNA is TGCAGCGTTGAACTAGCGGGAGACATAGATACGCAGTATTTT.

The chain carries TRBV9 and TRBJ2-5; 8 bases are a match to TRBD2. This CDR3 is built from 15 residues. CDR1 and CDR2 (germline): SGDLS, YYNGEE. With 2 bases clipped from V and 0 bases from J, the junction kept 3 bases outside the gene matches. The CDR3 reads CASSVSGGNQETQYF. DNA for the CDR3: TGTGCCAGCAGCGTCTCGGGGGGGAACCAAGAGACCCAGTACTTC.

This clone was recorded once. This rearrangement joins TRBV5-1 to TRBJ2-1; 7 bases are shared with TRBD2. Losses at the gene ends were 4 bases for V and 4 bases for J; bases not matched to a gene: 5. CDR3 length: 14 residues. Germline V CDR1 and CDR2: SGHRS, YFSETQ. CDR3: CASSLGLPYNEQFF. The CDR3 bases are TGCGCCAGCAGCCTGGGACTACCTTACAATGAGCAGTTCTTC.

The chain carries TRBV19 and TRBJ1-2; 10 nucleotides match TRBD1. The germline CDR1 and CDR2 sequences are LNHDA and SQIVND (reference sequence). The junction had 4 bases not matched to a gene; V was cut back by 3 bases and J by 3 bases. This CDR3 has 15 amino acids. In DNA, the CDR3 is TGTGCCAGTAGTATCCCGGACAGGGGGTACTATGGCTACACCTTC. This codes for CASSIPDRGYYGYTF.

The V call is TRBV5-8, the J call TRBJ2-3, with D hard to call. The CDR3 has 17 residues. Germline V CDR1 and CDR2: SGHTS, YDEGEE. Trimming shortened V by 0 bases and J by 2 bases, and 16 bases separated the two germline ends. The CDR3 is CASSLGPLMRNTDTQYF. In nucleotides, the CDR3 is TGTGCCAGCAGCTTGGGACCTCTTATGAGGAACACAGATACGCAGTATTTT. The whole variable domain, filled in from reference TRBV5-8 and TRBJ2-3, reads EAGVTQSPTHLIKTRGQQATLRCSPISGHTSVYWYQQALGLGLQFLLWYDEGEERNRGNFPPRFSGRQFPNYSSELNVNALELEDSALYLCASSLGPLMRNTDTQYFGPGTRLTVL.

This sequence joins TRBV11-2 and TRBJ2-5; 7 bases map to TRBD2. From germline, CDR1 is SGHAT and CDR2 FQNNGV. This CDR3 spans 13 amino acids. V shed 7 bases, J shed 4 bases, and the junction held 6 bases outside the gene matches. The chain's CDR3 is CASMGSGGETQYF. CDR3 coding DNA: TGTGCCAGCATGGGGTCGGGGGGAGAGACCCAGTACTTC.

The V call is TRBV2, the J call TRBJ2-5, with no clear D. The germline V gene has CDR1 SNHLY and CDR2 FYNNEI. CDR3 length: 13 residues. V lost 7 bases to trimming and J lost 5 bases, with 14 bases between them. Written as DNA, the CDR3 is TGTGCCAGCATATCACGAGGAAGGGAGACCCAGTACTTC. Translating it yields CASISRGRETQYF. Complete variable domain (other parts from reference TRBV2 and TRBJ2-5): EPEVTQTPSHQVTQMGQEVILRCVPISNHLYFYWYRQILGQKVEFLVSFYNNEISEKSEIFDDQFSVERPDGSNFTLKIRSTKLEDSAMYFCASISRGRETQYFGPGTRLLVL.

The V and J genes are TRBV29-1 and TRBJ2-3; a possible D gene is TRBD2 (5 bases). The V end was cut by 2 bases, the J end by 4 bases, with 7 bases between. Germline CDR1 and CDR2: SQVTM and ANQGSEA. The CDR3 spans 12 residues. The CDR3 DNA is TGCAGCGTTGAAATAGCGTCAGATACGCAGTATTTT. Translation: CSVEIASDTQYF.

In its sample, this clone was seen once. At the DNA level, this CDR3 is encoded by other sequences in the same sample as well. The chain combines TRBV6-5 with TRBJ2-1; D possibly corresponds to TRBD1 (5 bases). Germline V lookup: CDR1 MNHEY, CDR2 SVGAGI. The CDR3 has 15 residues. V lost 0 bases to trimming and J lost 3 bases, with 9 bases between them. The CDR3 DNA is TGTGCCAGCAGTTACTCGAATAGGGGCTACAATGAGCAGTTCTTC. It yields the protein CASSYSNRGYNEQFF.

The chain uses TRBV5-1 and TRBJ1-1; unclear D gene. From germline, CDR1 is SGHRS and CDR2 YFSETQ. This CDR3 region has 13 residues. Deletions cut 4 bases from V and 0 bases from J, with 7 bases between. The CDR3, as DNA: TGCGCCAGCAGCCCTAGTATGAACACTGAAGCTTTCTTT. Encoded protein: CASSPSMNTEAFF. The full variable domain, with the rest looked up from reference TRBV5-1 and TRBJ1-1, is KAGVTQTPRYLIKTRGQQVTLSCSPISGHRSVSWYQQTPGQGLQFLFEYFSETQRNKGNFPGRFSGRQFSNSRSEMNVSTLELGDSALYLCASSPSMNTEAFFGQGTRLTVV.

This clone occurred once. The J gene is TRBJ2-7, the V gene TRBV27, with a tentative D call TRBD2 (5 bases). Per the germline V gene, CDR1 is MNHEY and CDR2 is SMNVEV (reference sequence). CDR3 size: 16 residues. Trimming took off 1 base at V and 0 bases at J, with 13 bases between the two ends. CDR3 protein: CASSLYGVGSSYEQYF. CDR3 bases: TGTGCCAGCAGTTTATACGGGGTCGGTAGCTCCTACGAGCAGTACTTC.

The V call is TRBV6-2 or TRBV6-3, the J call TRBJ2-7; TRBD2 aligns across 9 bases. The CDR3 is made up of 16 amino acids. Trimming took 0 bases from V and 3 from J; bases not matched to a gene: 6. Germline V CDR1 and CDR2: MNHEY, SVGEGT. The CDR3 DNA reads TGTGCCAGCAGTTACTCGAGGGTAGCGGGAGACTACGAGCAGTACTTC. This gives the protein CASSYSRVAGDYEQYF.

CDR3 sequence (DNA): TGTGCCAGCAGCCATCGACAGGGGGCGGGTGAAAAACTGTTTTTT. Its translation is CASSHRQGAGEKLFF. The genes are TRBV6-5 and TRBJ1-4; 10 positions agree with TRBD1. V gave up 6 bases and J gave up 7 bases; unmatched junction bases: 8. Germline V gives CDR1 MNHEY, CDR2 SVGAGI. This CDR3 has 15 residues.

V and J are TRBV5-4 and TRBJ1-3, with 9 bases matching TRBD1. The CDR3 consists of 15 residues. Germline V gives CDR1 SGHNT, CDR2 YYREEE (reference sequence). V shed 4 bases and J 6 bases; nucleotides not matched to a gene: 8. The CDR3 protein is CASSAGDRAKNTIYF. CDR3 DNA sequence: TGTGCCAGCAGCGCTGGGGACAGGGCTAAAAACACCATATATTTT.

The gene calls are TRBV11-3 and TRBJ2-7, with D possibly matching TRBD1 (6 bases). CDR1 and CDR2 from the germline V gene are SGHNT and YENEEA. The CDR3 is made up of 17 amino acids. The germline V and J ends were trimmed by 3 bases and 2 bases, with 20 bases remaining between them. CDR3 sequence reads: CASSFEDRTPFPYEQYF. The CDR3 bases are TGTGCCAGCAGCTTCGAAGACAGGACTCCCTTTCCCTACGAGCAGTACTTC. Supplemented by reference TRBV11-3 and TRBJ2-7, the full variable domain reads EAGVVQSPRYKIIEKKQPVAFWCNPISGHNTLYWYLQNLGQGPELLIRYENEEAVDDSQLPKDRFSAERLKGVDSTLKIQPAELGDSAVYLCASSFEDRTPFPYEQYFGPGTRLTVT.

The DNA of the CDR3 is TGTGCCAGCAGCTTAGCGCTCGAGACCGGGGAGCTGTTTTTT. This translates into CASSLALETGELFF. The chain links TRBV7-9 to TRBJ2-2, with D unclear. This CDR3 is 14 amino acids long. The germline CDR1 and CDR2 sequences are SEHNR and FQNEAQ (reference sequence). V lost 0 bases, J lost 5 bases, and 7 bases lay in between.

The chain recombines TRBV12-3 or TRBV12-4 with TRBJ1-6; a weak D match, TRBD1 (6 bases). V lost 5 bases and J lost 15, with 17 bases in between. This CDR3 comprises 13 residues. The CDR3 nucleotides are TGTGCCAGCAGTCCGCAGCTGGGGGCAAGCCTCCACTTT. Translated, it gives CASSPQLGASLHF.

J is TRBJ2-4 and V is TRBV2, with a weak D call TRBD2 (5 bases). Germline lookup yields CDR1 SNHLY and CDR2 FYNNEI. The CDR3 spans 14 residues. The V end lost 7 bases, the J end lost 6 bases, and 16 bases lay between the germline ends. Here the CDR3 DNA reads TGTGCCAGCATTACGACCCGGGATGGAAACATTCAGTACTTC. Protein sequence: CASITTRDGNIQYF. The whole variable domain, filled in from reference TRBV2 and TRBJ2-4, reads EPEVTQTPSHQVTQMGQEVILRCVPISNHLYFYWYRQILGQKVEFLVSFYNNEISEKSEIFDDQFSVERPDGSNFTLKIRSTKLEDSAMYFCASITTRDGNIQYFGAGTRLSVL.

V and J are TRBV6-5 and TRBJ2-5; weak D call: TRBD2 (6 bases). Trimming took 2 bases from V and 5 from J, leaving 12 bases between them. The V gene's germline CDR1 is MNHEY and CDR2 SVGAGI. This CDR3 has 14 residues. The DNA for the CDR3 is TGTGCCAGCAGTTACGTGCCGGGGAGGGAGACCCAGTACTTC. It yields the protein CASSYVPGRETQYF.

This chain uses TRBV19 with TRBJ1-6; TRBD1 matches 9 bases. CDR1 is LNHDA, CDR2 SQIVND, per germline (reference sequence). CDR3 length equals 14 residues. V was pared by 6 bases and J by 8 bases, with 5 bases of the junction left unmatched. The CDR3 region has the DNA TGTGCCAGTAGCCTGACAGGGGGATATTCACCCCTCCACTTT. It yields the protein CASSLTGGYSPLHF.

The chain joins TRBV5-4 to TRBJ2-5, with 9 bases matching TRBD2. In germline, CDR1 is SGHNT, CDR2 YYREEE (reference sequence). The V segment lost 4 bases and the J segment 2 bases; nucleotides outside the gene matches: 9. The CDR3 runs to 16 residues. The CDR3 DNA sequence: TGTGCCAGCAGCCCCGGGGGTAGCGGGGGACAAGAGACCCAGTACTTC. Protein: CASSPGGSGGQETQYF.